Below, 3 T cell receptor beta chains from the same sample are listed, as sequenced in a study of blood T cells in healthy people across ages (dated by TCRdb to the mid-2010s). Library construction relied on 5' RACE. For sequencing, an Illumina HiSeq 2500 was employed. The second PCR ran for roughly 7 to 11 cycles and used a J-beta primer mix along with a sample-barcoded 5' primer. The public reads were reanalyzed by TCRdb: fastp trimming at Q25, MiXCR alignment, in-frame beta chains only. CDR3 protein duplicates are merged, each entry listing the most common genes and DNA. This sample lists approximately 1.5 million distinct CDR3 sequences; 40% to 45% were detected once. The ten most abundant clones make up roughly 3.7% of the sample. Material: blood. These receptors all come from a woman in her late teens or twenties in good health.

The gene calls are TRBV5-1 and TRBJ2-1; D perhaps matches TRBD2 (6 bases). This CDR3 spans 15 amino acids. V dropped 1 base and J dropped 7 bases, with 15 bases sitting between them. Germline V lookup: CDR1 SGHRS, CDR2 YFSETQ. The CDR3 reads CASSLISGGLNEQFF. CDR3 bases: TGCGCCAGCAGCTTGATTTCCGGGGGATTGAATGAGCAGTTCTTC.

This clonotype was found a few times. The rearrangement joins TRBV12-3 or TRBV12-4 to TRBJ1-2, with D unresolved. Trimming shortened V by 0 bases and J by 0 bases, and 11 bases separated the two germline ends. The CDR3 totals 16 residues. This CDR3 reads CASSLANMRTNYGYTF. The DNA of the CDR3 is TGTGCCAGCAGTTTAGCGAACATGAGGACTAACTATGGCTACACCTTC.

The chain recombines TRBV20-1 with TRBJ1-4, with D perhaps TRBD1 (5 bases). Between the trimmed V and J ends, which lost 1 base and 2 bases, there was a span of 11 bases. The CDR3 is 15 residues long. Germline CDR1 DFQATT, CDR2 SNEGSKA (reference sequence). CDR3 in DNA: TGCAGTGCTAGAGGCGGGACTTCTACTAATGAAAAACTGTTTTTT. It codes for CSARGGTSTNEKLFF.